These T cell receptor beta chains were read from a single sample in a study of T cell responses to AZD1222 COVID-19 vaccine. Using immunoSEQ multiplex PCR, the repertoire was profiled, and TCRdb retains in-frame clones only, with some absent. The data show approximately 150,000 clones, roughly 90% seen once. This sample comprised peripheral blood, obtained 28 days after the second AZD1222 dose. Every receptor here comes from an adult who received the AZD1222 COVID-19 vaccine. Both conserved end residues are part of each CDR3. A D gene is named only where the DNA matches it firmly. A row's size may be missing; if present it is once, few, many or a size class.

J,size,D,V,DNA,CDR3
TRBJ2-1,.,.,TRBV14,TGTGCCAGCCTCGAGGTAGCGTTTGTCTTAGTTGAGCAGTTCTTC,CASLEVAFVLVEQFF
TRBJ2-7,.,TRBD1,TRBV27,TGTGCCAGCAGCCTACTAACAGGGGGAGGCTTCAAGGTGCAGTACTTC,CASSLLTGGGFKVQYF
TRBJ1-5,.,.,TRBV19,TGTGCCAGTAGTAGATATGGACTCTATAGCAATCAGCCCCAGCATTTT,CASSRYGLYSNQPQHF
TRBJ1-1,once,TRBD1,TRBV7-2,TGTGCCAGCAGCTTCCGCGTACCTGGACAGGATGAAGCTTTCTTT,CASSFRVPGQDEAFF
TRBJ1-6,.,.,TRBV5-1,TGCGCCAGCAGCTTGAGGAACAGGGTGGATTCACCCCTCCACTTT,CASSLRNRVDSPLHF
TRBJ1-3,.,.,TRBV10-3,TGTGCCATCAGTGACGGGGAAAACTCTGGAAACACCATATATTTT,CAISDGENSGNTIYF
TRBJ1-2,.,TRBD1,TRBV28,TGTGCCAGCATTTATGGCAGGGGGAGATGGGGCTACACCTTC,CASIYGRGRWGYTF
TRBJ1-1,.,TRBD1,TRBV9,TGTGCCAGCAGCGTAGTAGGACAGGGGGCGAATGAAGCTTTCTTT,CASSVVGQGANEAFF
TRBJ2-7,.,TRBD1,TRBV7-8,TGTGCCAGCAGCTCGACAGGGGGAAAGAACGAGCAGTACTTC,CASSSTGGKNEQYF
TRBJ1-6,.,.,TRBV5-8,TGTGCCAGCAGCTTGTGGAGGGTAGACTCCTATAATTCACCCCTCCACTTT,CASSLWRVDSYNSPLHF
TRBJ2-3,.,TRBD2,TRBV5-1,TGCGCCAGCAGCCCAGCGGGAGGGCCCCCAGATACGCAGTATTTT,CASSPAGGPPDTQYF
TRBJ1-1,.,.,TRBV5-1,TGCGCCAGCAGCTTAAGGGGGGCAGGATCTGAAGCTTTCTTT,CASSLRGAGSEAFF
TRBJ1-2,.,.,TRBV19,TGTGCCAGTACCTGGGGGCGGGCGGGTCAAGATGGCTACACCTTC,CASTWGRAGQDGYTF
TRBJ1-2,.,.,TRBV29-1,TGCAGCGTTGAGGCTAGAGGCGGCTACACCTTC,CSVEARGGYTF
TRBJ1-6,.,.,TRBV6-5,TGTGCCAGCAGGGACGACTATAATTCACCCCTCCACTTT,CASRDDYNSPLHF
TRBJ2-1,.,.,TRBV4-1,TGCGCCAGCAGCCGGTCCTTTTCCCCATCGTTGCGAGCCTTCTCCTACAATGAGCAGTTCTTC,CASSRSFSPSLRAFSYNEQFF
TRBJ1-5,.,.,TRBV7-9,TGTGCCAGCAGCTTAAATACACCTTATAGCAATCAGCCCCAGCATTTT,CASSLNTPYSNQPQHF
TRBJ2-2,.,.,TRBV3-1/TRBV3-2,TGTGCCAGCAGCCACCCGTCGAACACCGGGGAGCTGTTTTTT,CASSHPSNTGELFF
TRBJ1-2,.,.,TRBV7-8,TGTGCCAGCAGCTTATCTGGGGGCATGATCTATGGCTACACCTTC,CASSLSGGMIYGYTF
TRBJ1-1,.,.,TRBV6-2/TRBV6-3,TGTGCCAGCAGTAACCCGGCGATGAACACTGAAGCTTTCTTT,CASSNPAMNTEAFF
TRBJ2-5,.,TRBD1,TRBV5-1,TGCGCCAGCAGCTTAGCCGGGACAGTCCAAGAGACCCAGTACTTC,CASSLAGTVQETQYF
TRBJ1-1,.,TRBD1,TRBV27,TGTGCCAGCAGTTTCGGGGACAGACTAATTGAAGCTTTCTTT,CASSFGDRLIEAFF
TRBJ2-2,.,TRBD2,TRBV5-1,TGCGCCAGCAGGGTGGGAGGGCCAGCCGGGGAGCTGTTTTTT,CASRVGGPAGELFF
TRBJ1-4,.,.,TRBV28,TGTGCCAGCAGGACGGGAGGGGCTAATGAAAAACTGTTTTTT,CASRTGGANEKLFF
TRBJ2-3,.,.,TRBV10-1,TGCGCCAGCAGTGGGGGGCTAGGGGTCGATACGCAGTATTTT,CASSGGLGVDTQYF
TRBJ1-1,.,TRBD1,TRBV5-1,TGCGCCAGCAGCCCCCAGGGGGAAGATACTGAAGCTTTCTTT,CASSPQGEDTEAFF
TRBJ2-1,.,TRBD2,TRBV20-1,TGCAGTGCTAGTATACTAGCGGGGGTATACAATGAGCAGTTCTTC,CSASILAGVYNEQFF
TRBJ1-1,.,.,TRBV5-1,TGCGCCAGCAGCTTGGAGGGCAGGGCGAACACTGAAGCTTTCTTT,CASSLEGRANTEAFF
TRBJ1-6,.,TRBD1,TRBV5-1,TGCGCCAGCAGCTTTGGGACAGGGGGGAATTCACCCCTCCACTTT,CASSFGTGGNSPLHF
TRBJ1-5,once,.,TRBV7-2,TGTGCCAGCAGCTTAGACTTCGGTGATCAGCCCCAGCATTTT,CASSLDFGDQPQHF
TRBJ1-3,once,.,TRBV3-1/TRBV3-2,TGTGCCAGCAGCCAAGAATGGCAGCCTACTGGAAACACCATATATTTT,CASSQEWQPTGNTIYF
TRBJ1-2,.,.,TRBV4-3,TGCGCCAGCAGCCAAGATCCGCTTATCTATGGCTACACCTTC,CASSQDPLIYGYTF
TRBJ1-4,once,TRBD1,TRBV30,TGTGCCTGGAGTGTACGGACAGGGGGCCGAAAACTGTTTTTT,CAWSVRTGGRKLFF
TRBJ1-1,once,.,TRBV14,TGTGCCAGCAGCCAAGATTGGGGGGACACTGAAGCTTTCTTT,CASSQDWGDTEAFF
TRBJ1-4,once,.,TRBV28,TGTGCCAGCAGCCCCTCGCAAGCAACTAATGAAAAACTGTTTTTT,CASSPSQATNEKLFF
TRBJ1-1,.,.,TRBV5-8,TGTGCCAGCAGCTTGGGCAGAGCGAACACTGAAGCTTTCTTT,CASSLGRANTEAFF
TRBJ2-5,.,.,TRBV27,TGTGCCAGCATAGGGGCGCCTTTGGAGACCCAGTACTTC,CASIGAPLETQYF
TRBJ1-1,.,.,TRBV5-6,TGTGCCAGCAGCTTGTCTTCCCGTGAAGCTTTCTTT,CASSLSSREAFF
TRBJ2-1,.,.,TRBV30,TGTGCCTGGAGCCGGGACTTGGAGAATGAGCAGTTCTTC,CAWSRDLENEQFF
TRBJ2-5,.,TRBD2,TRBV5-1,TGCGCCAGCAGCTTGGAACCTAGCGGGAGGGCCCTCAAGGGAGAGACCCAGTACTTC,CASSLEPSGRALKGETQYF
TRBJ2-5,.,.,TRBV10-3,TGTGCCACCCGGGACAACCGGGAGACCCAGTACTTC,CATRDNRETQYF